The T cell receptor beta chain under discussion was sequenced for a study of T cells after yellow fever vaccination. About the research overall: Fractions low in cell number were prepared with SMART-Seq v4 Ultra Low Input. Study-level results: Reappearance after the booster was observed for most primary-vaccination clones (96% CD4, almost 90% CD8).

This clonotype was counted a few times. Its antigen remains unidentified. CDR3 length equals 15 residues. CDR1 and CDR2 from the germline V gene are SGHRS and YFSETQ. V gave up 1 base and J gave up 0 bases, with 8 bases separating them. Making TCR cDNA involved 5'RACE template switching, which added UMIs and a universal primer site. MiXCR was run by TCRdb on the 5' RACE reads, yielding one entry per CDR3 protein. This repertoire shows a few hundred thousand distinct CDR3 sequences, around 7% found once; its top ten account for 18%. The receptor was isolated from a man aged 18-30 years who received the YFV17D yellow fever vaccine. The chain recombines TRBV5-1 with TRBJ1-5; no clear D. The sequencing used PBMCs, collected more than 40 days after the first yellow fever vaccination. The CDR3, as DNA: TGCGCCAGCAGCTTGCGGGGTAATAGCAATCAGCCCCAGCATTTT. This encodes CASSLRGNSNQPQHF.